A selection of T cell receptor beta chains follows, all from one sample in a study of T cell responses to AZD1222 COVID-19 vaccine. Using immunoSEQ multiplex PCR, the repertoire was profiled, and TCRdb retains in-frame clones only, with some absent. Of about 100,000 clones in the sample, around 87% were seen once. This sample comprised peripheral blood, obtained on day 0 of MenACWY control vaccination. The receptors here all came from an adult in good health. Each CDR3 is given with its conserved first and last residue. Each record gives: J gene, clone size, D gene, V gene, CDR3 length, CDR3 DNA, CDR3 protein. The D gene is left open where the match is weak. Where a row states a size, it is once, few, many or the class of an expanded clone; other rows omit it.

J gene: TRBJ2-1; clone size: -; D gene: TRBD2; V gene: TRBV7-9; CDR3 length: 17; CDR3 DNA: TGTGCCAGCAGCCAATCCGGGACTAGCGGGGGGGCAAATGAGCAGTTCTTC; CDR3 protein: CASSQSGTSGGANEQFF
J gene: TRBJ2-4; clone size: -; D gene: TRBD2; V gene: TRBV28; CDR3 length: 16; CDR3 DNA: TGTGTCAGCAATGTTAGCGGGAGGGTAGCCAAAAACATTCAGTACTTC; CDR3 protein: CVSNVSGRVAKNIQYF
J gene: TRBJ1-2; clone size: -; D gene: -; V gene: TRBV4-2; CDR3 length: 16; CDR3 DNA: TGTGCCAGCAGCCAAGACTCCCCAGGGTGGGGAGATGGCTACACCTTC; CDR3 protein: CASSQDSPGWGDGYTF
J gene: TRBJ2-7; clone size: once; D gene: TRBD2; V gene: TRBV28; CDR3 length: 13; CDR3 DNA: TGTGCCATCTCCGGGACTAGCTTCCACGAGCAGTACTTC; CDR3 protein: CAISGTSFHEQYF
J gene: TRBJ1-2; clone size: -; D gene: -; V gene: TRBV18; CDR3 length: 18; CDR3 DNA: TGTGCCAGCTCAATCAACCCCGAGGGCTCACCTTCAGGCTATGGCTACACCTTC; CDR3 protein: CASSINPEGSPSGYGYTF
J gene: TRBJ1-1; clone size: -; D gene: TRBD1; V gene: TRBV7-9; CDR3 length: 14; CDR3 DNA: TGTGCCAGCAGTTTAGGACAGGTGACCACTGAAGCTTTCTTT; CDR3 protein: CASSLGQVTTEAFF
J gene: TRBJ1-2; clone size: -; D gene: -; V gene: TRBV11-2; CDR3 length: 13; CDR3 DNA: TGTGCCAGCAGCGAGGGGGTCGGTTACGGCTACACCTTC; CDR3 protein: CASSEGVGYGYTF
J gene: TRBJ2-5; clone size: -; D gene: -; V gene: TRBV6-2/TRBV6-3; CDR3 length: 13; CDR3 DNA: TGTGCCAGCAGTGATAGGGCGATTCCGGCCCAGTACTTC; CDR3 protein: CASSDRAIPAQYF
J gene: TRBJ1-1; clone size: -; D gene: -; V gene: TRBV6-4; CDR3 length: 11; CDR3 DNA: TGTGCCAGCAACCCCACCACTGAAGCTTTCTTT; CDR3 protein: CASNPTTEAFF
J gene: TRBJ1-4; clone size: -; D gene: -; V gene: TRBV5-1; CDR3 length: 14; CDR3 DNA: TGCGCCAGCAGCTTGGAAAGATCTAATGAAAAACTGTTTTTT; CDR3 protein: CASSLERSNEKLFF
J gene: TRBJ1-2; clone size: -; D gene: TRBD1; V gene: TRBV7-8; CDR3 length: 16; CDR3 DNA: TGTGCCAGCAGCTTAGATCGGACAGGGAGCCCCTATGGCTACACCTTC; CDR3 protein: CASSLDRTGSPYGYTF
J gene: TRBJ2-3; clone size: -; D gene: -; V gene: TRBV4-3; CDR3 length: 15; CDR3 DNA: TGCGCCAGCAGCCGGGTACAGGGCTCCGCAGATACGCAGTATTTT; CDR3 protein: CASSRVQGSADTQYF
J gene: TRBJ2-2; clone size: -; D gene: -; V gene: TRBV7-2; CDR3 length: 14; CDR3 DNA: TGTGCCAGCAGCCCCCGTGAGAACACCGGGGAGCTGTTTTTT; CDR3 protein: CASSPRENTGELFF
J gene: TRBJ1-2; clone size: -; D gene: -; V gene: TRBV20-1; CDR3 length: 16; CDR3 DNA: TGCAGTGCTAGTCCCGGGGCCGCTACGTTTTTCTATGGCTACACCTTC; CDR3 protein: CSASPGAATFFYGYTF
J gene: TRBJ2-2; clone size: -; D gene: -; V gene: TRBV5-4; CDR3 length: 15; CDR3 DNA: TGTGCCAGCAGCCTGGGATCCAGTTACACCGGGGAGCTGTTTTTT; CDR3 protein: CASSLGSSYTGELFF
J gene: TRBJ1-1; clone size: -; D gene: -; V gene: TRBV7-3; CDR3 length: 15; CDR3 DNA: TGTGCCAGCAGCTTATCTCGGGACCCAAACACTGAAGCTTTCTTT; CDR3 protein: CASSLSRDPNTEAFF
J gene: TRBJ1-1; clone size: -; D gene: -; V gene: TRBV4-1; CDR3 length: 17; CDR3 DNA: TGCGCCAGCAGCCAAAGAACCCTAGGAGTTATGAACACTGAAGCTTTCTTT; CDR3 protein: CASSQRTLGVMNTEAFF
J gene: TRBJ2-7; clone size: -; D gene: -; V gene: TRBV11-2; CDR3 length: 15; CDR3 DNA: TGTGCCAGCAGCACACCAACAGGGTTCGTCGACGAGCAGTACTTC; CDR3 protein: CASSTPTGFVDEQYF
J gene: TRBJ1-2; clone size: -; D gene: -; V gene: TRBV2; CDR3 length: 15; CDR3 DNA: TGTGCCAGCAGTGGGGCAGAGGGTACCGTTCGAGGCTACACCTTC; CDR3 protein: CASSGAEGTVRGYTF
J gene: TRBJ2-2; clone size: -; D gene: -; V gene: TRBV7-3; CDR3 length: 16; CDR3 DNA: TGTGCCAGCAGCTTATGGACCCGGGCAGGAGTCGGGGAGCTGTTTTTT; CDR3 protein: CASSLWTRAGVGELFF
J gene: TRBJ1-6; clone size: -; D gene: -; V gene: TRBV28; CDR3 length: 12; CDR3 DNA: TGTGCCAGCAGTCGGGATAATTCACCCCTCCACTTT; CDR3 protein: CASSRDNSPLHF
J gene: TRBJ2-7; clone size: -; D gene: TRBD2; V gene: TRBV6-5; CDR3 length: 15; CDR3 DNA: TGTGCCAGCAGATCTCCGGGACTAGAACGCTACGAGCAGTACTTC; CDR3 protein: CASRSPGLERYEQYF
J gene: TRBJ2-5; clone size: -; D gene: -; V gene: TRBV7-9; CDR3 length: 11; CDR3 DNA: TGTGCCAGCAGCCAGAAAGAGACCCAGTACTTC; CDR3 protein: CASSQKETQYF
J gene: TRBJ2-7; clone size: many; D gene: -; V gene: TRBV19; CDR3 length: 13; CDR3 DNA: TGTGCCAGTAGTATAGGAGAGGGGTTCGAGCAGTACTTC; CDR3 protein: CASSIGEGFEQYF
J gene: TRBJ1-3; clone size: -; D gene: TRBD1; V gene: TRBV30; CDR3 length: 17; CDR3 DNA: TGTGCCTGGAGTGCCGTGGGCGTCACAGGGGCTGGAAACACCATATATTTT; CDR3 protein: CAWSAVGVTGAGNTIYF
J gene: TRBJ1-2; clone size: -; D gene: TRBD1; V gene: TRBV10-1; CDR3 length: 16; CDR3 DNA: TGCGCCACCCCTATGACAGGGGGAAGGTCCTACTATGGCTACACCTTC; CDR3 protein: CATPMTGGRSYYGYTF
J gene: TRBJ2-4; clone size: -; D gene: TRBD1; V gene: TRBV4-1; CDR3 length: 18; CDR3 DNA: TGCGCCAGCAGCCAGATCTCTGGACAGGAACTAGCCAAAAACATTCAGTACTTC; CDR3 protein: CASSQISGQELAKNIQYF
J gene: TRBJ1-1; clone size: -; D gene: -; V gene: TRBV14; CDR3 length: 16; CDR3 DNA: TGTGCCAGCACAGGCAGGGTGGTCTTAATGAACACTGAAGCTTTCTTT; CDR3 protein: CASTGRVVLMNTEAFF
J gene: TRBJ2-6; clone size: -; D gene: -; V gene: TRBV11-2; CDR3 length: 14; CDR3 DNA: TGTGCCAGCCAAGAAGCTGGAAGGGCCAACGTCCTGACTTTC; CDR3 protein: CASQEAGRANVLTF